This T cell receptor beta chain came from a study of cytomegalovirus exposure and HLA in healthy donors (dated by TCRdb to the late 2010s). Background on the whole study: An earlier analysis of roughly 570 of the donors reported approximately 280 Gb of sequence data and roughly 120 million unique TCR beta sequences obtained from roughly 180 million T cells. A later genetic analysis took genome-wide SNP genotypes for about three fifths of the roughly 700 donors and used that subset as a discovery cohort. The T cell repertoires of around 730 subjects were profiled by immunosequencing and related to cytomegalovirus serostatus. Several DR-DQ haplotypes were treated as single units for association and clustering because of strong linkage in the cohort. In an earlier analysis of roughly 580 of the donors, high-throughput TCR beta sequencing was used to judge whether each TCR beta V gene segment behaved as functional or pseudogenic. Of the 398 genotyped donors, roughly 76% were placed in the genetic ancestry cluster associated with self-reported Caucasian donors. The study aimed to test whether signatures of past pathogen exposure could be identified by cataloging public T cell receptors. An early release that covered fewer than 750 HLA-typed donors contained around 330 gigabases of sequencing data and approximately 85 million unique TCR sequences. The number of typed donors differed by locus: about 620-630 for A, B, C, DRB1 and DQB1; 500 to 550 for DQA1; 600 to 610 for DPA1; and about 470 for DPB1. The study combined high-throughput TCR immunosequencing, statistical association of individual TCRs with disease status, and machine learning to predict cytomegalovirus infection status. Besides the first cohort of more than 650 subjects, a separate validation cohort made up of over a hundred different subjects was used. Alongside the repertoire data, information on donor age, sex, ethnicity and CMV serostatus was compiled. To study patterns of TCR occurrence, a later analysis re-analyzed previously published TCR beta repertoires from 666 donors and added high-resolution HLA genotyping. In the later analysis, no new phenotypic data were used to find candidate immune exposures; instead, reliance was placed on TCR beta sequences and their occurrence across donors. Class I and class II HLA loci were covered by the typing at four-digit resolution. Across 300 to 500 genotyped donors of the cohort, an average of about 200,000 unique TCR beta nucleotide sequences per donor were sequenced, and roughly 17% of those sequences were non-productive. All discovery cohort repertoires had been generated using a single sequencing platform.

In total, 500 to 700 healthy bone marrow donors made up the cohort. At the time of sampling, every cohort member was nominally healthy, though immune exposures that went unrecorded were likely present. The donor was CMV seronegative and belonged to the group of around 350 seronegative cohort members. Every donor gave a peripheral blood sample, and the peripheral blood mononuclear cells from that sample were used for TCR beta sequencing. The Qiagen DNeasy Blood Extraction Kit was used to extract genomic DNA from the blood cell samples. The method was the immunoSEQ multiplex PCR assay. A mixture of 60 forward primers for TCR Vbeta segments and 13 reverse primers for TCR Jbeta segments was used in the multiplex PCR. A multiplex PCR assay on genomic DNA amplified the CDR3 region of rearranged TCR beta genes. Amplified TCR beta libraries were sequenced as 87-base-pair reads on the Illumina HiSeq System. Per the authors' processing: In a later analysis, 77 million or so unique TCR beta chains were counted across the 666 repertoires, and approximately 11 million of these chains were shared by at least two donors. To remove PCR and sequencing errors, raw reads were error-corrected and collapsed into unique sequences using a nearest-neighbor algorithm that merged closely related sequences. V, D and J gene segments were assigned by aligning CDR3 sequences to IMGT reference sequences. For a sequence to be retained, a match of at least six nucleotides to both a V gene segment and a J gene segment was required. A rearrangement counted as productive if the CDR3 had no stop codons and remained in frame with V and J, and every other rearrangement counted as non-productive. Following IMGT convention, CDR3 was defined as the stretch from the second conserved V-encoded cysteine to the conserved J-encoded phenylalanine. Sequences without an unambiguous match to a single V gene segment were excluded from the earlier analysis of 450 to 750 of the donors. In an earlier analysis of 587 of the donors, a V segment was called functional when productive rearrangements were above 56.7%, and segregating when the standard deviation between donors exceeded 5%. A statistical classification framework was built for diagnosing cytomegalovirus status from the catalog of TCR beta chain sequences. In a later analysis, TCR nucleotide sequences were compared against IMGT/GENE-DB human TR gene sequences so that V and J genes could be assigned. The TCRdist pipeline was used in a later analysis to assign CDR3 sequences and most-parsimonious VDJ recombination scenarios. A later analysis defined each TCR beta chain by its CDR3 amino acid sequence plus V-gene family, and excluded reads lacking a unique V-gene family. In a later analysis, several hundred highly shared, low-generation-probability nucleotide sequences were removed to address suspected cross-contamination and a sequencing artifact. For each public chain, a later analysis derived a clonal expansion index from normalized ranks of inferred template counts within each repertoire. A later analysis computed generation probabilities with a VDJ recombination model fitted to out-of-frame rearrangements, and checked the results against IGoR. In a later analysis, TCR-TCR, TCR-HLA and TCR-CMV co-occurrence was scored with hypergeometric tests, and a repertoire-size bias correction was applied to TCR pairs. To estimate false discovery rates, a later analysis permuted the HLA or CMV assignments 20 times. In a later analysis, co-occurring TCRs were grouped using DBSCAN, and TCRdist sequence similarity was added for clustering within HLA-allele-positive subsets. Repertoires with fewer than 30,000 or more than 120,000 public chains, plus five repertoires with anomalous nucleotide sharing, were excluded from co-occurrence clustering. This is the immuneACCESS table as TCRdb keeps it, with only in-frame sequences that have V and J called. A part of the clones is gone; compared with another copy, unresolved V genes explain less than half, and the rest is unexplained. The V and J calls and clone size are taken from that table; D and trimming were inferred from the DNA. In all, the sample holds 170,000 or so clones, and roughly four fifths of those were seen once. The biggest ten clones account for 1.6% of the sample.

General conclusions and limits of the study: Roughly uniform sequencing depth across donors was assumed in presence/absence analyses, although this assumption may not hold. In a later analysis, most CMV-associated TCR beta chains were found to appear HLA-restricted, with HLA associations seemingly driven largely by CMV exposure. In an earlier analysis of more than 500 of the donors, most TCR beta V segments appeared in productive rearrangements about 87% or about 30% of the time, broadly matching IMGT annotations. Some IMGT-functional V segments, including TRBV6-2 and TRBV6-3, could not be distinguished by the 87-base-pair reads and were therefore excluded. In vitro tests confirmed that a few of the cytomegalovirus-associated TCR beta chains recognize cytomegalovirus antigens. An association between a missense DCLRE1C variant and V-gene and J-gene trimming of TCR beta chains was found in a later genetic analysis and replicated in an independent cohort. Over 15 rarely observed V segments, including chromosome 9 orphons, were excluded from the earlier analysis of about 600 of the donors because counts were too low. In a later analysis, TCR association rates were found to vary across HLA loci, with the most associated TCRs seen for DRB1 alleles and the fewest for HLA-C alleles. Correlated functional status among segregating V segments might reflect linkage disequilibrium, but an unknown experimental factor could not be ruled out. Immune exposure information for the cohort was limited to CMV serostatus. When HLA alleles, especially DR and DQ, strongly co-occurred, attributing TCR associations to individual alleles was difficult. Because HLA typing was unavailable for some donors at each locus, only the typed subset was used in association tests. This cohort had only TCR beta chains sequenced, and the lack of alpha or paired-chain data limited which features could be detected. Cytomegalovirus status was reported to be diagnosed by the classifier with high specificity and sensitivity in both the original and validation cohorts. A total of 150 to 200 TCR beta chains were listed by the study as associated with cytomegalovirus. Most TCR sequences were seen in very few donors, while some public TCRs were found in many individuals. A cluster of highly shared sequence variants was judged likely to represent a technical artifact of the sequencing pipeline. A later genetic analysis reported fewer N-insertions in productive TCRs among donors in an Asian-associated ancestry cluster than the roughly 700-donor mean. Specific HLA alleles were associated with more than 15,000 TCR beta sequences at a false discovery rate of 0.05 in a later analysis. A further reported finding was that TCR beta sequences accurately predicted the HLA-A and HLA-B alleles for most subjects in the first cohort. It was suggested by the authors that the approach could potentially be generalized to other disease states and immunological phenotypes. A later analysis found that HLA-associated TCR beta chains were more clonally expanded and had lower generation probabilities than equally common non-associated chains. A later analysis reported that several top co-occurrence clusters appeared linked to parvovirus B19, influenza, CMV and Epstein-Barr virus.

Trimming removed 0 bases from V and 8 bases from J; the gene matches leave 4 bases unexplained. The CDR3 numbers 14 residues from cysteine through phenylalanine. CDR3 DNA is the only sequence kept; it has 42 bases, read in frame from the first base. In the germline V gene, CDR1 corresponds to ENHRY and CDR2 to SYGVKD. A remark on this clone: Its antigen is not yet known. Per-base qualities were not stored, and no clone one base away is much larger.

The sequence derives from a man in his forties or fifties in good health and CMV-seronegative. The sample consisted of PBMCs. The chain is encoded by TRBV10-3 joined to TRBJ2-4, with 7 bases matching TRBD1. The bases read TGTGCCATCAGTGAGTCGACAGGGACGGACATTCAGTACTTC. Translation gives CAISESTGTDIQYF.